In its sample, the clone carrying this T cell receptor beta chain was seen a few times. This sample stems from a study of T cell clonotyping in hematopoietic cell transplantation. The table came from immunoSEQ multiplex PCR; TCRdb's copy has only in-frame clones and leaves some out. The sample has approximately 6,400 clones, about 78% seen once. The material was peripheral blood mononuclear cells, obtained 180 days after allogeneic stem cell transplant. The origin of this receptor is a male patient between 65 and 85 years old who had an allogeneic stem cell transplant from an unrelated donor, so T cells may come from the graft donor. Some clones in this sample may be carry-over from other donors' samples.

Here the CDR3 reads CASRGQGAPTYEQYF. CDR3 nucleotides: TGTGCCAGTAGAGGACAGGGGGCACCGACCTACGAGCAGTACTTC. The chain employs TRBV19 and TRBJ2-7; 11 bases are shared with TRBD1. The CDR3 is made up of 15 amino acids. The V segment lost 6 bases and the J segment 2 bases; nucleotides outside the gene matches: 6. The germline CDR1 and CDR2 sequences are LNHDA and SQIVND (reference sequence).